A selection of T cell receptor beta chains follows, all from one sample in a study of cytomegalovirus exposure and HLA in healthy donors. Clones were read by immunoSEQ multiplex PCR, and TCRdb kept only the in-frame ones, dropping some. The sample lists 180,000 or so clones, about four fifths occurring once. Sequencing was carried out using PBMCs. These receptors were taken from a man aged 35 to 55 in good health and CMV-seronegative. Each CDR3 is given with its conserved first and last residue. D genes are given only for firm matches. Clone size appears in some rows only: once, few, many, or a class for an expanded clone.

D gene	CDR3 length	J gene	clone size	V gene	CDR3 protein	CDR3 DNA
NA	12	TRBJ2-7	NA	TRBV7-9	CASSLQGFEQYF	TGTGCCAGCAGCTTACAGGGGTTCGAGCAGTACTTC
NA	13	TRBJ1-5	NA	TRBV28	CASTNYRNQPQHF	TGTGCCAGCACCAACTATCGCAATCAGCCCCAGCATTTT
NA	13	TRBJ1-5	NA	TRBV30	CAWSARREQPQHF	TGTGCCTGGAGTGCACGGAGAGAACAGCCCCAGCATTTT
NA	15	TRBJ2-6	NA	TRBV18	CASSSGSSGANVLTF	TGTGCCAGCTCCTCCGGGTCCTCTGGGGCCAACGTCCTGACTTTC
TRBD1	16	TRBJ2-2	NA	TRBV19	CASSPPDRMVTGELFF	TGTGCCAGTAGTCCCCCGGACAGGATGGTCACCGGGGAGCTGTTTTTT
NA	15	TRBJ1-5	NA	TRBV6-5	CASSAIGGNNQPQHF	TGTGCCAGCAGCGCTATCGGGGGAAACAATCAGCCCCAGCATTTT
TRBD1	16	TRBJ1-1	NA	TRBV5-1	CASRPRSDRANTEAFF	TGCGCCAGCCGACCGCGGTCCGACAGGGCGAACACTGAAGCTTTCTTT
TRBD1	13	TRBJ1-2	NA	TRBV10-3	CAVSPGQGYGYTF	TGTGCCGTTTCACCGGGACAGGGGTATGGCTACACCTTC
NA	13	TRBJ1-1	NA	TRBV29-1	CSVGHDRNTEAFF	TGCAGCGTTGGTCATGACAGGAACACTGAAGCTTTCTTT
NA	14	TRBJ2-7	NA	TRBV5-4	CASSSRPGSYEQYF	TGTGCCAGCAGCTCCCGCCCGGGGTCCTACGAGCAGTACTTC
TRBD1	13	TRBJ1-4	NA	TRBV5-1	CASTVQQGGKLFF	TGCGCCAGCACCGTGCAACAGGGGGGGAAACTGTTTTTT
NA	13	TRBJ1-4	NA	TRBV21-1	CASTDRVSEKLFF	TGTGCCAGCACGGACAGGGTAAGTGAAAAACTGTTTTTT
TRBD2	16	TRBJ2-1	NA	TRBV4-1	CASVRSGGDSYNEQFF	TGCGCCAGCGTACGTAGCGGGGGGGACTCCTACAATGAGCAGTTCTTC
NA	14	TRBJ1-6	NA	TRBV4-2	CASSQERWNSPLHF	TGTGCCAGCAGCCAAGAACGGTGGAATTCACCCCTCCACTTT
TRBD2	17	TRBJ2-2	NA	TRBV11-2	CASSLQGGGGNTGELFF	TGTGCCAGCAGCTTACAAGGAGGCGGGGGAAACACCGGGGAGCTGTTTTTT
NA	13	TRBJ2-2	NA	TRBV9	CASSPGYHGELFF	TGTGCCAGCAGCCCAGGGTACCACGGGGAGCTGTTTTTT
TRBD1	13	TRBJ2-7	NA	TRBV9	CASSETGNGEQYF	TGTGCCAGCAGCGAGACAGGGAACGGCGAGCAGTACTTC
TRBD2	15	TRBJ2-3	NA	TRBV6-6	CASSFDSGRANTQYF	TGTGCCAGCAGTTTTGATAGCGGGAGGGCAAATACGCAGTATTTT
NA	14	TRBJ1-2	NA	TRBV6-1	CATKREGSSYGYTF	TGTGCCACTAAGAGGGAGGGCTCTTCCTATGGCTACACCTTC
NA	13	TRBJ2-7	NA	TRBV30	CAWSGQAPYEQYF	TGTGCCTGGAGTGGTCAGGCGCCCTACGAGCAGTACTTC
TRBD2	16	TRBJ2-5	few	TRBV9	CASSQRGGTSQETQYF	TGTGCCAGCAGCCAGCGGGGAGGGACTAGCCAAGAGACCCAGTACTTC
TRBD1	14	TRBJ1-3	NA	TRBV30	CAWQPDRAGNTIYF	TGTGCCTGGCAACCTGACAGGGCTGGAAACACCATATATTTT
TRBD2	17	TRBJ2-2	NA	TRBV7-9	CALDSIRLAGVGGELFF	TGTGCCTTGGACAGCATCCGTCTAGCGGGAGTGGGCGGGGAGCTGTTTTTT
NA	17	TRBJ2-7	NA	TRBV27	CASSRIWDTRGAYEQYF	TGTGCCAGCAGTCGCATTTGGGATACTCGGGGTGCCTACGAGCAGTACTTC
TRBD1	16	TRBJ2-5	once	TRBV10-3	CAISESEGASQETQYF	TGTGCCATCAGTGAGTCAGAGGGGGCTAGCCAAGAGACCCAGTACTTC
NA	16	TRBJ2-2	NA	TRBV14	CASSQAQSLGAGELFF	TGTGCCAGCAGCCAAGCACAGTCCCTCGGGGCCGGGGAGCTGTTTTTT
TRBD1	15	TRBJ2-7	NA	TRBV19	CASSIWGTGFYEQYF	TGTGCCAGTAGTATCTGGGGGACAGGGTTCTACGAGCAGTACTTC
TRBD1	17	TRBJ2-7	once	TRBV27	CASRLGNLGQTPYEQYF	TGTGCCAGCAGATTGGGTAACCTGGGACAGACACCCTACGAGCAGTACTTC
NA	15	TRBJ1-2	NA	TRBV2	CASSEERGRGYGYTF	TGTGCCAGCAGTGAAGAGCGTGGCAGGGGCTATGGCTACACCTTC
NA	14	TRBJ2-3	few	TRBV28	CASNPGGVGDTQYF	TGTGCCAGCAACCCCGGGGGAGTGGGGGATACGCAGTATTTT
TRBD2	15	TRBJ2-2	NA	TRBV7-3	CASSLTSGNTGELFF	TGTGCCAGCAGCTTGACTAGCGGGAATACCGGGGAGCTGTTTTTT
TRBD2	17	TRBJ2-3	NA	TRBV7-2	CASSSLTSGRAGDTQYF	TGTGCCAGCAGCTCCTTAACTAGCGGGAGGGCCGGGGATACGCAGTATTTT
TRBD2	17	TRBJ2-5	NA	TRBV11-3	CASSPGLAGEGRETQYF	TGTGCCAGCAGCCCCGGACTAGCGGGGGAAGGACGGGAGACCCAGTACTTC
NA	15	TRBJ2-6	NA	TRBV6-5	CASSYQGSGANVLTF	TGTGCCAGCAGTTACCAGGGATCTGGGGCCAACGTCCTGACTTTC
TRBD2	16	TRBJ2-7	once	TRBV6-1	CASSEVSSGSAYEQYF	TGTGCCAGCAGTGAAGTTAGTAGCGGGAGCGCCTACGAGCAGTACTTC
TRBD1	13	TRBJ1-1	NA	TRBV27	CASNRQGSTEAFF	TGTGCCAGCAACCGACAGGGGTCCACTGAAGCTTTCTTT
NA	15	TRBJ2-1	few	TRBV27	CASTGLGEGYNEQFF	TGTGCCAGCACCGGTCTAGGGGAAGGATACAATGAGCAGTTCTTC
NA	16	TRBJ2-1	NA	TRBV9	CASSPHDLLFYNEQFF	TGTGCCAGCAGCCCCCATGACTTGCTTTTCTACAATGAGCAGTTCTTC
TRBD2	16	TRBJ2-7	few	TRBV7-2	CASSARLAGGLYEQYF	TGTGCCAGCAGCGCCCGACTAGCGGGGGGCTTATACGAGCAGTACTTC
TRBD1	16	TRBJ2-2	NA	TRBV28	CASSLLTRGLSGELFF	TGTGCCAGCAGTTTATTGACCAGGGGGCTCTCCGGGGAGCTGTTTTTT
NA	13	TRBJ1-1	NA	TRBV30	CAWREQGYTEAFF	TGTGCCTGGAGGGAACAGGGATACACTGAAGCTTTCTTT
TRBD1	12	TRBJ2-7	NA	TRBV29-1	CSVRTGGHEQYF	TGCAGCGTTCGGACAGGTGGTCACGAGCAGTACTTC
TRBD1	13	TRBJ2-7	NA	TRBV30	CAWPDRHLYEQYF	TGTGCCTGGCCGGACAGGCATCTCTACGAGCAGTACTTC
NA	14	TRBJ1-4	NA	TRBV28	CASNIQGLNEKLFF	TGTGCCAGCAATATACAGGGCCTTAATGAAAAACTGTTTTTT
NA	15	TRBJ1-6	NA	TRBV5-5	CASTFAGAYNSPLHF	TGTGCCAGCACCTTTGCGGGCGCTTATAATTCACCCCTCCACTTT
NA	17	TRBJ2-7	NA	TRBV28	CASSSPLTDTRSYEQYF	TGTGCCAGCAGTTCCCCACTCACCGATACTAGGTCCTACGAGCAGTACTTC
TRBD1	20	TRBJ2-1	NA	TRBV11-3	CASSPRGGQISRWSYNEQFF	TGTGCCAGCAGCCCCAGAGGGGGACAGATATCAAGATGGTCCTACAATGAGCAGTTCTTC
TRBD2	13	TRBJ2-3	NA	TRBV6-5	CASSFGLAGGQYF	TGTGCCAGCAGTTTCGGACTAGCGGGAGGACAGTATTTT
NA	14	TRBJ1-2	NA	TRBV6-5	CASSLTGDSYGYTF	TGTGCCAGCAGTTTGACGGGGGATTCGTATGGCTACACCTTC
TRBD2	15	TRBJ2-7	few	TRBV27	CASSPGTSAAYEQYF	TGTGCCAGCAGCCCCGGGACTAGCGCTGCCTACGAGCAGTACTTC
TRBD2	17	TRBJ2-5	NA	TRBV9	CASSPRASGGRQETQYF	TGTGCCAGCAGCCCCCGGGCTAGCGGGGGGAGGCAAGAGACCCAGTACTTC
TRBD1	15	TRBJ2-2	NA	TRBV11-2	CASSRQGGNTGELFF	TGTGCCAGCAGCCGACAGGGGGGCAACACCGGGGAGCTGTTTTTT
NA	16	TRBJ2-7	NA	TRBV7-9	CASSSIAVGVIHEQYF	TGTGCCAGCAGCTCAATAGCGGTGGGAGTGATCCACGAGCAGTACTTC
NA	14	TRBJ1-2	NA	TRBV4-1	CASSQSEGEYGYTF	TGCGCCAGCAGCCAATCAGAGGGGGAGTATGGCTACACCTTC
TRBD2	18	TRBJ2-3	NA	TRBV27	CASSPQYLAGGRGDTQYF	TGTGCCAGCAGTCCGCAGTATTTAGCGGGAGGGCGAGGGGATACGCAGTATTTT
NA	13	TRBJ1-2	NA	TRBV16	CASSQSTLTEYTF	TGTGCCAGCAGCCAATCGACACTTACTGAGTACACCTTC
NA	16	TRBJ1-2	NA	TRBV28	CASSSNTGSGFYGYTF	TGTGCCAGCAGCTCAAATACAGGGTCGGGATTCTATGGCTACACCTTC
TRBD2	15	TRBJ2-1	NA	TRBV5-1	CASSLGLAGVDEQFF	TGCGCCAGCAGCTTGGGACTAGCGGGGGTGGATGAGCAGTTCTTC
NA	15	TRBJ2-3	NA	TRBV6-5	CASSYSSGSTDTQYF	TGTGCCAGCAGTTACTCGTCAGGAAGCACAGATACGCAGTATTTT